This T cell receptor (beta chain) was recovered during a study of early T cells in non-severe SARS-CoV-2 infection. Whole-study context: RNA in bulk from unsorted whole blood was sequenced, and chains were unpaired.

Attachment of unique molecular identifiers to individual cDNA molecules was performed. TCRdb reprocessed the 5' RACE reads with MiXCR, giving one entry per CDR3 protein. The sample carries some 48,000 distinct CDR3 sequences, 6.2% recorded once. Broader study findings: Anti-spike CD8 responses were favored in VDJdb matching, and private and CD4 specificities were missed.

Germline CDR1 SEHNR, CDR2 FQNEAQ (reference sequence). Trimming removed 4 bases from V and 0 bases from J, with 9 bases in between. The CDR3 runs 14 residues. This clonotype has a count of ten or more. Its antigen remains unknown. The receptor comes from an adult who was a healthcare worker with PCR-confirmed SARS-CoV-2 infection or an uninfected control (not recorded which). Sequences were derived from whole blood, sampled at baseline. The V and J genes are TRBV7-9 and TRBJ2-5; TRBD2 might be the D (5 bases). CDR3 sequence reads: CASSSSSHQETQYF. CDR3 nucleotides: TGTGCCAGCAGCTCATCTAGCCACCAAGAGACCCAGTACTTC.